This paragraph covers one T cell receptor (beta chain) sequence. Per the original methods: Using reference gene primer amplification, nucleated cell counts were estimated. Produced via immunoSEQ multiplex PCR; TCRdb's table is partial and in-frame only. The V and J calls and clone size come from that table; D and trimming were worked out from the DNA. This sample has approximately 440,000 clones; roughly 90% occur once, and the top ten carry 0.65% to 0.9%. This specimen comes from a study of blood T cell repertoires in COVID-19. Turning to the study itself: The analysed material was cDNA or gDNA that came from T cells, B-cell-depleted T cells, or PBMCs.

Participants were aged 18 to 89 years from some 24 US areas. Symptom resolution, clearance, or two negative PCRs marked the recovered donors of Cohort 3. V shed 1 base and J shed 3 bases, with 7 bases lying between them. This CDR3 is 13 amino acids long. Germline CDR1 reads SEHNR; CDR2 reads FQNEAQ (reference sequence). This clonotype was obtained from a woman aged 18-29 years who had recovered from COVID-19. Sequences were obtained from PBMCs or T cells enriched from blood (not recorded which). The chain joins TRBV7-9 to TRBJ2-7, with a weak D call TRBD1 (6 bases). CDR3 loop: CASSLGDNYEQYF. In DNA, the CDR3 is TGTGCCAGCAGCTTAGGGGACAACTACGAGCAGTACTTC.